This T cell receptor beta chain was sequenced during a study of cytomegalovirus exposure and HLA in healthy donors. The protocol was immunoSEQ multiplex PCR, while the TCRdb copy is restricted to in-frame clones and leaves out a portion. Of more than 300,000 clones listed, around 86% are singletons. Looked up from germline, CDR1 is SGHRS and CDR2 is YFSETQ. The ends were cut back, 0 bases at V and 5 bases at J, with 21 bases in the middle. This CDR3 contains 18 residues. Sequencing was carried out using PBMCs. The genes are TRBV5-1 and TRBJ2-1, with D tentatively TRBD2 (6 bases). The clonotype originates from a young woman in good health and CMV-seronegative. The CDR3 loop is CASSLDLGGLNHHNEQFF. CDR3 nucleotide sequence: TGCGCCAGCAGCTTGGACCTGGGGGGACTCAACCACCACAATGAGCAGTTCTTC.